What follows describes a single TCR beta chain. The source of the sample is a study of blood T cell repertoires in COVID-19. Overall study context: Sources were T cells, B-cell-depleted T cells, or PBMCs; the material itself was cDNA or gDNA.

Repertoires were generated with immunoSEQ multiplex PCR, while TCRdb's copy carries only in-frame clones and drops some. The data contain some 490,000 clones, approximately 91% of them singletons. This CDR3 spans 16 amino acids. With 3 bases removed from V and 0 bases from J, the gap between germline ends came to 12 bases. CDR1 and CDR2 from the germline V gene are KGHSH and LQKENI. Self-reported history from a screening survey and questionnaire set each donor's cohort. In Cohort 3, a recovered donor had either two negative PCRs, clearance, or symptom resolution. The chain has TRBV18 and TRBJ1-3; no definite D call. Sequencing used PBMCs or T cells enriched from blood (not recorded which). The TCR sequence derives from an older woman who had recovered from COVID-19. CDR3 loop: CASSPKSAGSGNTIYF. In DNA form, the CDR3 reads TGTGCCAGCTCACCCAAATCAGCAGGCTCTGGAAACACCATATATTTT.